This T cell receptor beta chain comes out of a study of response to subunit inactivated influenza vaccine. This clonotype showed up many times. In TCRdb, the RT-PCR reads were re-called with MiXCR into one record per CDR3 protein. The data show more than 450,000 distinct CDR3 sequences, about 12% seen once. Here the sequenced sample was PBMCs from blood, taken on the day of vaccination. The sequence came from a man aged 50-59 years who received an inactivated influenza vaccine.

The CDR3 sequence is CASSESGSGNTIYF. The CDR3 coding sequence is TGTGCCAGCAGTGAATCAGGGTCAGGAAACACCATATATTTT. The gene calls are TRBV2 and TRBJ1-3; weak D call: TRBD1 (5 bases). Germline V gene data show CDR1 as SNHLY and CDR2 as FYNNEI. The CDR3 has 14 amino acids. The germline V and J ends were trimmed by 2 bases and 4 bases, with 9 bases remaining between them.